A selection of T cell receptor beta chains follows, all from one sample in a study of CXCR3-negative and CXCR3-positive naive CD8 T cells. With the 5' RACE reads reprocessed, TCRdb shows one record per CDR3 protein and no DNA. This sample's table has roughly 120,000 distinct CDR3 sequences. The sequencing input was naive CXCR3+ CD8+ T cells from blood. The receptors stem from a human donor in good health. Some clones in this sample may be carry-over from other donors' samples. Each CDR3 is given with its conserved first and last residue.

j_gene	v_gene	len	CDR3aa
TRBJ2-2	TRBV28	19	CASSLAFGLAALNTGELFF
TRBJ1-1	TRBV19	13	CASRTGGDTEAFF
TRBJ1-1	TRBV28	13	CASYLTTGGEAFF
TRBJ2-1	TRBV4-2	17	CASSGIASGTAYNEQFF
TRBJ2-3	TRBV28	16	CASLLAGGRGTDTQYF
TRBJ2-1	TRBV2	14	CASFDVGGGYEQFF
TRBJ1-1	TRBV18	14	CASSPPTGDTEAFF
TRBJ1-2	TRBV29-1	12	CSVEVRDYGYTF
TRBJ2-2	TRBV7-3	16	CASSGPRYANTGELFF
TRBJ2-7	TRBV12-3/TRBV12-4	12	CASTRQGYEQYF
TRBJ2-7	TRBV29-1	12	CSVVTATYEQYF
TRBJ1-4	TRBV27	16	CASSSQGDGLNEKLFF
TRBJ2-1	TRBV7-9	15	CASSSGWGEHNEQFF
TRBJ2-7	TRBV18	13	CASSPEAEYEQYF
TRBJ2-5	TRBV12-3/TRBV12-4	11	CASSVQETQYF
TRBJ2-6	TRBV7-9	17	CASSFAGVRIGANVLTF
TRBJ2-7	TRBV4-1	19	CASSQDILLVAGLSYEQYF
TRBJ2-5	TRBV5-1	16	CASSLRPRELQETQYF
TRBJ2-7	TRBV12-3/TRBV12-4	13	CASSSTGVAEQYF
TRBJ2-1	TRBV20-1	15	CSARDLRGVNNEQFF
TRBJ2-7	TRBV12-3/TRBV12-4	14	CASSPLAGAHEQYF
TRBJ2-2	TRBV5-6	18	CASSLGLVPSDATGELFF
TRBJ2-5	TRBV6-2/TRBV6-3	13	CASVSAAWETQYF
TRBJ2-7	TRBV28	12	CASSPPDYEQYF
TRBJ1-3	TRBV21-1	12	CASPQGTNTIYF
TRBJ2-3	TRBV29-1	14	CSVEDLREGDTQYF